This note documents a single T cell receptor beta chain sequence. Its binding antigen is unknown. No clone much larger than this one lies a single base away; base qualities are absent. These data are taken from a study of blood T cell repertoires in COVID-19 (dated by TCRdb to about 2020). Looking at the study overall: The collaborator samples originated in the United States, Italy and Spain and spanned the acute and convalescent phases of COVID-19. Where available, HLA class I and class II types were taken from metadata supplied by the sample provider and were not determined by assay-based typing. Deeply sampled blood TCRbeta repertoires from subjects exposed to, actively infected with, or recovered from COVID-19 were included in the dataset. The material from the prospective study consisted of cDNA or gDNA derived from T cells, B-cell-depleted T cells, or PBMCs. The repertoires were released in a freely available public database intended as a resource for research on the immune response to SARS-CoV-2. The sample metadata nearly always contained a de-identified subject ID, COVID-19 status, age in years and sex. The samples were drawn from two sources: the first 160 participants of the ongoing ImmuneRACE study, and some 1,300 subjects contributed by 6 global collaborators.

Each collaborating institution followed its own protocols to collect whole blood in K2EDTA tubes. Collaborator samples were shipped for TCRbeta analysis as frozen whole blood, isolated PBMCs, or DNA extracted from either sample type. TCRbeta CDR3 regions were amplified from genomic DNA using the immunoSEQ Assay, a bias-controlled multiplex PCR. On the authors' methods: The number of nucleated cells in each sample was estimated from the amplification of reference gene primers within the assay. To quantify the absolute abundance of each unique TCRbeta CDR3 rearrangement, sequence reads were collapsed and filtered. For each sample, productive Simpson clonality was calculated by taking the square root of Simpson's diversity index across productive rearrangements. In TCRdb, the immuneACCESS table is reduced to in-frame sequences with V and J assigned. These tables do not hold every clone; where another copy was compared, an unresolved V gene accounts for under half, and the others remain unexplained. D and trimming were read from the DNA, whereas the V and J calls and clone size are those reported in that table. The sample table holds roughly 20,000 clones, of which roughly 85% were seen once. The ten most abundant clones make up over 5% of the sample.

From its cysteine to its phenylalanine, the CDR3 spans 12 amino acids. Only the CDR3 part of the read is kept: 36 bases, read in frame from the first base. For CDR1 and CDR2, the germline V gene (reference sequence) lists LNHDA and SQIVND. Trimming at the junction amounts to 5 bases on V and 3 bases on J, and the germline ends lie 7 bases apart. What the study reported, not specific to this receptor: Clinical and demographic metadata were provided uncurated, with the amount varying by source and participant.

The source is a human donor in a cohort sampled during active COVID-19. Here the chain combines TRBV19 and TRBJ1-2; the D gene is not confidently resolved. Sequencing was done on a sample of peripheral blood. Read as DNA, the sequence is TGTGCCAGTAGTTCGGGGTACTATGGCTACACCTTC. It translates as CASSSGYYGYTF.